Listed below are T cell receptor beta chains from one sample, sequenced in a study of chemoradiotherapy in HPV16-positive cancers. Clones were sequenced by immunoSEQ multiplex PCR, and TCRdb holds only the in-frame ones, with some missing. The data show 20,000 to 30,000 clones, more than 75% seen once. The specimen was blood, collected from a patient who underwent chemoradiotherapy. These receptors were collected from a human donor with HPV-associated anogenital cancer. Both conserved end residues are part of each CDR3. The order of the fields is J gene, clone size, V gene, D gene, CDR3 protein, CDR3 DNA. A D gene is named only where the DNA matches it firmly. Size values are once, few and many counts, or a class for expanded clones, and some rows have none.

>TRBJ1-5|-|TRBV5-8|-
CASSSTATSNQPQHF
TGTGCCAGCAGCTCGACAGCTACTAGCAATCAGCCCCAGCATTTT
>TRBJ2-7|-|TRBV6-5|TRBD2
CASSYTSSGRTYEQYF
TGTGCCAGCAGTTACACCTCTAGCGGGAGGACCTACGAGCAGTACTTC
>TRBJ1-2|-|TRBV5-1|TRBD1
CASSLNTGEYGYTF
TGCGCCAGCAGCTTGAACACAGGGGAATATGGCTACACCTTC
>TRBJ2-2|-|TRBV15|-
CATSRGQGRNTGELFF
TGTGCCACCAGCAGAGGGCAGGGTAGAAACACCGGGGAGCTGTTTTTT
>TRBJ2-5|few|TRBV6-1|TRBD2
CAGSSGGRRETQYF
TGTGCCGGATCTAGCGGGGGGAGAAGAGAGACCCAGTACTTC
>TRBJ1-5|few|TRBV7-2|TRBD1
CASSLGQGVGQPQHF
TGTGCCAGCAGCTTAGGGCAGGGGGTCGGTCAGCCCCAGCATTTT
>TRBJ1-2|few|TRBV30|-
CAWRAGGRHYGYTF
TGTGCCTGGAGAGCGGGGGGGAGGCACTATGGCTACACCTTC
>TRBJ2-7|-|TRBV21-1|-
CASSKSRDSSSYEQYF
TGTGCCAGCAGCAAATCCCGGGACTCAAGCTCCTACGAGCAGTACTTC
>TRBJ2-7|-|TRBV5-1|-
CASGTTESYEQYF
TGCGCCAGCGGGACCACTGAAAGCTACGAGCAGTACTTC
>TRBJ1-2|-|TRBV2|TRBD1
CASNPGQGGF
TGTGCCAGCAATCCGGGACAGGGAGGTTTC
>TRBJ2-1|few|TRBV7-9|-
CASDRGQSSYNEQFF
TGTGCCAGCGATCGCGGGCAGAGCTCCTACAATGAGCAGTTCTTC
>TRBJ1-5|-|TRBV21-1|-
CASSSGTGGNQPQHF
TGTGCCAGCAGCTCTGGGACAGGAGGCAATCAGCCCCAGCATTTT
>TRBJ2-7|-|TRBV27|-
CASSPRAGTYEQYF
TGTGCCAGCAGTCCCCGGGCGGGTACCTACGAGCAGTACTTC
>TRBJ1-6|-|TRBV11-2|-
CASSPNYNSPLHF
TGTGCCAGCAGCCCCAATTATAATTCACCCCTCCACTTT
>TRBJ1-3|-|TRBV5-1|-
CASSLGPNSGNTIYF
TGCGCCAGCAGCTTGGGACCGAACTCTGGAAACACCATATATTTT
>TRBJ1-2|once|TRBV19|TRBD1
CASRGDRANYGYTF
TGTGCCAGTAGGGGGGACAGAGCTAACTATGGCTACACCTTC
>TRBJ2-3|-|TRBV4-3|-
CASSQDTTALADTQYF
TGCGCCAGCAGCCAAGATACGACAGCCCTCGCAGATACGCAGTATTTT
>TRBJ2-6|-|TRBV4-3|-
CASSHAQGTGANVLTF
TGCGCCAGCAGCCACGCTCAGGGAACTGGGGCCAACGTCCTGACTTTC
>TRBJ2-7|-|TRBV5-1|-
CASSSDFMYSGEQYF
TGCGCCAGCAGCTCCGACTTCATGTACAGCGGCGAGCAGTACTTC
>TRBJ1-2|-|TRBV5-4|TRBD1
CASSPAGQENYGYTF
TGTGCCAGCAGCCCAGCAGGACAGGAAAACTATGGCTACACCTTC
>TRBJ2-3|-|TRBV19|-
CASSGSTGARRTDTQYF
TGTGCCAGTAGTGGGTCAACGGGGGCGAGGCGCACAGATACGCAGTATTTT
>TRBJ2-7|-|TRBV29-1|-
CSAGEGMNVYEQYF
TGCAGCGCCGGAGAGGGCATGAACGTCTACGAGCAGTACTTC
>TRBJ1-1|-|TRBV5-1|-
CASARVDSITEAFF
TGCGCCAGCGCGCGAGTGGACAGTATCACTGAAGCTTTCTTT
>TRBJ1-2|-|TRBV4-1|-
CASSQIGHYGYTF
TGCGCCAGCAGCCAGATAGGTCACTATGGCTACACCTTC
>TRBJ1-5|-|TRBV6-4|-
CASREEAYSNQPQHF
TGTGCCAGCAGGGAGGAGGCTTATAGCAATCAGCCCCAGCATTTT
>TRBJ2-4|-|TRBV19|TRBD1
CASSGLTGVGIQYF
TGTGCCAGTAGTGGATTGACAGGGGTTGGCATTCAGTACTTC
>TRBJ1-6|-|TRBV29-1|TRBD1
CSVRGQGADSPLHF
TGCAGCGTCCGGGGACAGGGGGCTGATTCACCCCTCCACTTT
>TRBJ2-5|-|TRBV6-5|-
CASSSIDIETQYF
TGTGCCAGCAGTTCGATAGATATAGAGACCCAGTACTTC
>TRBJ2-2|-|TRBV7-9|TRBD2
CASSVGLAGDTGELFF
TGTGCCAGCAGCGTCGGACTAGCGGGAGACACCGGGGAGCTGTTTTTT
>TRBJ1-1|-|TRBV18|-
CASSREWLNTEAFF
TGTGCCAGCTCACGAGAGTGGTTGAACACTGAAGCTTTCTTT
>TRBJ2-2|-|TRBV11-2|TRBD1
CASSQRRDRVTGELFF
TGTGCCAGCAGTCAACGCCGGGACAGGGTTACCGGGGAGCTGTTTTTT
>TRBJ2-2|-|TRBV29-1|-
CSVERQGYGTGELFF
TGCAGCGTTGAGCGGCAGGGATATGGCACCGGGGAGCTGTTTTTT
>TRBJ2-5|-|TRBV7-9|-
CASSPTRPQETQYF
TGTGCCAGCAGCCCCACCCGCCCACAAGAGACCCAGTACTTC
>TRBJ1-2|-|TRBV6-5|-
CASSYAREGGYTF
TGTGCCAGCAGTTACGCCAGGGAGGGCGGCTACACCTTC